These T cell receptor beta chains were read from a single sample in a study of identical twins. MiXCR was run by TCRdb on the 5' RACE reads, yielding one entry per CDR3 protein. Found here are roughly 350,000 distinct CDR3 sequences, roughly 9% of them singletons; the top ten hold about 8.1%. The sequencing input was naive T cells sorted from blood. All receptors come from a woman in her 50s in good health. CDR3s include the opening cysteine and the closing phenylalanine or tryptophan. A D gene is named only where the DNA matches it firmly. Rows may omit the clone size; those that give it use once, few, many or a size class.

clone_size,j_call,v_call,d_call,cdr3_nt,cdr3_aa
few,TRBJ2-7,TRBV27,TRBD1,TGTGCCAGCAGTTCAGGGAGGGACAGGGGGTACGAGCAGTACTTC,CASSSGRDRGYEQYF
-,TRBJ2-1,TRBV19,TRBD1,TGTGCCAGTAGTAGGAAACAGGGGGCGGGGATTTACAATGAGCAGTTCTTC,CASSRKQGAGIYNEQFF
-,TRBJ2-5,TRBV4-1,-,TGCGCCAGCAGCCAAAACCCCGCGCCTGCAGCGGAGACCCAGTACTTC,CASSQNPAPAAETQYF
-,TRBJ2-3,TRBV30,-,TGTGCCTGGAGTGACTCCGGGGCAGGTATTCGCACAGATACGCAGTATTTT,CAWSDSGAGIRTDTQYF
few,TRBJ2-1,TRBV2,-,TGTGCCAGCAGCCACCCCCTCGCTGTTGGGAATGATGAGCAGTTCTTC,CASSHPLAVGNDEQFF
-,TRBJ2-1,TRBV28,-,TGTGCCAGCAGTGTGACAGGCCTTGCTTCCAATGAGCAGTTCTTC,CASSVTGLASNEQFF
many,TRBJ2-7,TRBV6-5,TRBD2,TGTGCCAGCCGAACTAGCGGGGGAACCTACGAGCAGTACTTC,CASRTSGGTYEQYF
few,TRBJ1-3,TRBV21-1,-,TGTGCCAGCAGACGGACAGGGGGAAAACGTCTCACGTCGGGAAACACCATATATTTT,CASRRTGGKRLTSGNTIYF
-,TRBJ2-5,TRBV5-6,-,TGTGCCAGCAGCGAACCGGGGTCCCGAGAGACCCAGTACTTC,CASSEPGSRETQYF
few,TRBJ2-5,TRBV5-4,-,TGTGCCAGCAGCTTAGAACGGGACATCTACCTGGAGACCCAGTACTTC,CASSLERDIYLETQYF
few,TRBJ2-3,TRBV14,-,TGTGCCAGCAGCCAAGATAGGCGGCCAGATACGCAGTATTTT,CASSQDRRPDTQYF
few,TRBJ2-1,TRBV5-1,TRBD2,TGCGCCAGCAGCTTGGCCGGCGGGAGGGCCCTCGATGAGCAGTTCTTC,CASSLAGGRALDEQFF
-,TRBJ1-1,TRBV2,-,TGTGCCAGCAGCCACCGGACCTCGAACACTGAAGCTTTCTTT,CASSHRTSNTEAFF
many,TRBJ2-3,TRBV29-1,-,TGCAGCGGATCTGGCGGGAGACAGGGCTTGTCAGATACGCAGTATTTT,CSGSGGRQGLSDTQYF
many,TRBJ2-1,TRBV12-3/TRBV12-4,-,TGTGCCAGCAGTTTATCACCGAGGAGGGGGGCAGGGAATGAGCAGTTCTTC,CASSLSPRRGAGNEQFF
few,TRBJ1-2,TRBV5-1,-,TGCGCCAGCAGCCCTGGGGCCAGCCACGACTATGGCTACACCTTC,CASSPGASHDYGYTF
many,TRBJ2-3,TRBV12-3/TRBV12-4,-,TGTGCCACCTCGCGGGCAGGGCGGTTCACAGATACGCAGTATTTT,CATSRAGRFTDTQYF
-,TRBJ2-3,TRBV5-1,-,TGCGCCAGCAGATACGGGACTTCCAATTCTCCAGATACGCAGTATTTT,CASRYGTSNSPDTQYF
few,TRBJ1-1,TRBV5-1,-,TGCGCCAGCAGCCGAGGGACGACGAGAGAAGCTTTCTTT,CASSRGTTREAFF
many,TRBJ2-3,TRBV20-1,-,TGCAGTGCTAGAGCGATGGACTTAAGGCAGTATTTT,CSARAMDLRQYF
many,TRBJ2-2,TRBV19,-,TGTGCCAGTAGTATATCAGGGATAAACACCGGGGAGCTGTTTTTT,CASSISGINTGELFF
-,TRBJ2-2,TRBV28,TRBD2,TGTGCCAGCAGTCCCACAACGGGACTAGCGGAGGAAACCGGGGAGCTGTTTTTT,CASSPTTGLAEETGELFF
-,TRBJ2-6,TRBV5-1,-,TGCGCCAGCAGCTTGGAGGGGTTTGCCGGGGCCAACGTCCTGACTTTC,CASSLEGFAGANVLTF
many,TRBJ2-3,TRBV6-5,TRBD2,TGTGCCAGCAGTTACAGGACTAGCGGGACGGTCGGAGATACGCAGTATTTT,CASSYRTSGTVGDTQYF
few,TRBJ1-1,TRBV7-6,-,TGTGCCAGCAGCTTGGACAAGTGGGGCAACACTGAAGCTTTCTTT,CASSLDKWGNTEAFF
few,TRBJ2-3,TRBV20-1,TRBD1,TGCAGTGCTAGAGATCCAGGGGGCGATGGGACAGATACGCAGTATTTT,CSARDPGGDGTDTQYF
many,TRBJ2-7,TRBV20-1,TRBD2,TGCAGTGCTAAGGAGCGGGAGACATACGAGCAGTACTTC,CSAKERETYEQYF
few,TRBJ2-1,TRBV5-1,TRBD1,TGCGCCAGCAGTAACAGGGGACCCTACAATGAGCAGTTCTTC,CASSNRGPYNEQFF
few,TRBJ2-5,TRBV12-3/TRBV12-4,-,TGTGCCAGCAGTTCCTCCGGGACTCAGTACCAAGAGACCCAGTACTTC,CASSSSGTQYQETQYF
many,TRBJ1-1,TRBV4-2,-,TGTGCCAGCAGCCAAGATCCCATAAGGGGGGCTTTCTTT,CASSQDPIRGAFF
many,TRBJ1-1,TRBV20-1,-,TGCAGTGCTAAGTCCGGGGCTCCAAAAGGAGGGTACACTGAAGCTTTCTTT,CSAKSGAPKGGYTEAFF
many,TRBJ2-7,TRBV5-1,-,TGCGCCAGCAGCACGACTGGACAGACCTACGAGCAGTACTTC,CASSTTGQTYEQYF
few,TRBJ2-4,TRBV12-3/TRBV12-4,-,TGTGCCAGCAGTTTCGCCGAAGCCAAAAACATTCAGTACTTC,CASSFAEAKNIQYF
-,TRBJ2-2,TRBV5-1,-,TGCGCCAGCAGCTGGGAACTTACCGGGGAGCTGTTTTTT,CASSWELTGELFF
few,TRBJ2-1,TRBV29-1,-,TGCAGCGTTGTTTTCCTAAGCTCCTACAATGAGCAGTTCTTC,CSVVFLSSYNEQFF
many,TRBJ1-3,TRBV5-1,-,TGCGCCAGCAGCTTGGCGGGACCCCAAAGGGGAAACACCATATATTTT,CASSLAGPQRGNTIYF
-,TRBJ2-1,TRBV5-6,-,TGTGCCAGCAGCGCCGGGGGAAACTCCTACAATGAGCAGTTCTTC,CASSAGGNSYNEQFF
many,TRBJ2-3,TRBV7-6,TRBD2,TGTGCCAGCAGCTTAGCGCGACTAGCAGCCAATACGCAGTATTTT,CASSLARLAANTQYF